By sample share, the clone carrying this T cell receptor beta chain is medium-sized. Its antigen is as yet unknown. The data stem from a study of metastatic and nonmetastatic thyroid tumors. At the level of the study: Across peripheral blood and tumor or nodule tissue samples taken from malignant and benign thyroid patients, the repertoires were compared with one another. Study conclusions and caveats: In both blood and tumor samples, TCR beta diversity was reported significantly higher for malignant than benign nodules.

Trimming stripped 7 bases from V and 0 bases from J, with 10 bases between. The CDR3 covers 14 residues. There were no patients who had received any treatment before thyroid surgery. TCRdb reanalyzed the PCR reads via MiXCR. The repertoire consists of fewer than 15,000 clones, with 28% occurring once and the leading ten covering 9.5% to 15%. This chain links TRBV12-3 or TRBV12-4 with TRBJ1-3; tentative D call: TRBD1 (6 bases). Sequenced material: tumor tissue. This receptor was identified in a female donor with papillary thyroid cancer or a benign thyroid nodule (not recorded which). Some clones in this sample may be carry-over from other donors' samples. CDR3 amino acids: CASTRTDSGNTIYF. The CDR3 nucleotides read TGTGCCAGCACCCGGACAGACTCTGGAAACACCATATATTTT.